Below are 26 T cell receptor beta chains sequenced from a single sample in a study of cytomegalovirus exposure and HLA in healthy donors. It was with 60 Vbeta and 13 Jbeta primers that the PCR ran. The method was immunoSEQ multiplex PCR; TCRdb's version includes in-frame clones alone and lacks a portion of them. In the table there are roughly 180,000 clones, approximately 84% of which are singletons. The sequenced material came from PBMCs. The receptors come from a girl aged 10-17 years in good health and CMV-seropositive.

The chain carries TRBV7-9 and TRBJ1-1; D unresolved. Looked up from germline, CDR1 is SEHNR and CDR2 is FQNEAQ (reference sequence). V lost 4 bases, J lost 6 bases, and 15 bases lay in between. The CDR3 runs 14 residues. In nucleotides, the CDR3 is TGTGCCAGCAGCTCCTCCGAGGAAGACTCTGAAGCTTTCTTT. Its protein product is CASSSSEEDSEAFF.

The V call is TRBV5-1, the J call TRBJ1-1, with D uncertain. V was shortened by 4 bases and J by 1 base, with 8 bases between the two germline ends. This CDR3 spans 13 amino acids. Germline values: CDR1 SGHRS, CDR2 YFSETQ. CDR3 sequence (DNA): TGCGCCAGCAGCAGAGGCGGGAACACTGAAGCTTTCTTT. Amino acids: CASSRGGNTEAFF.

This clone was found a few times. The chain recombines TRBV25-1 with TRBJ1-6, with D unresolved. The CDR3 contains 14 residues. V lost 5 bases, J lost 14 bases, and 19 bases lay in between. CDR1 is MGHDK, CDR2 SYGVNS, per germline. This CDR3 is CASSPGRAGWTLHF. CDR3 DNA sequence: TGTGCCAGCAGTCCGGGGAGGGCGGGGTGGACCCTCCACTTT.

On this clone: Lacking the conserved final phenylalanine or tryptophan, this CDR3 likely reflects a read error. The genes are TRBV7-9 and TRBJ1-2, with TRBD1 identical over 7 bases. Germline CDR1 and CDR2: SEHNR and FQNEAQ (reference sequence). V was clipped by 3 bases and J by 8 bases; unmatched bases: 6. The CDR3 spans 13 residues. The CDR3 DNA sequence: TGTGCCAGCAGCTTTAGCCAGGGGGTAGGCTACACCCTC. Residues: CASSFSQGVGYTL.

This sequence joins TRBV27 and TRBJ2-2; D gene ambiguous. V was cut by 8 bases and J by 4 bases, with 11 bases left in between. The CDR3 covers 13 residues. Germline CDR1 is MNHEY and CDR2 is SMNVEV (reference sequence). CDR3 amino acids: CASGHVVTGELFF. CDR3 coding DNA: TGTGCCAGCGGCCACGTGGTCACCGGGGAGCTGTTTTTT.

For the CDR3, the DNA is TGTGCCAGCAGCCTAAGGTGGGACAGAAGCTACGAGCAGTACTTC. It is translated as CASSLRWDRSYEQYF. The genes are TRBV28 and TRBJ2-7, with TRBD1 matching 7 bases. Unmatched junction bases numbered 11, after V lost 6 bases and J lost 3 bases. The germline CDR1 and CDR2 sequences are MDHEN and SYDVKM. This CDR3 spans 15 amino acids. Full variable domain (outside the CDR3, taken from reference TRBV28 and TRBJ2-7): DVKVTQSSRYLVKRTGEKVFLECVQDMDHENMFWYRQDPGLGLRLIYFSYDVKMKEKGDIPEGYSVSREKKERFSLILESASTNQTSMYLCASSLRWDRSYEQYFGPGTRLTVT.

This clone turned up a few times. The V gene is TRBV19, the J gene TRBJ1-1; no reliable D call. Germline lookup yields CDR1 LNHDA and CDR2 SQIVND (reference sequence). V lost 4 bases, J lost 2 bases, and 8 bases lay in between. The CDR3 covers 13 residues. The CDR3 region has the DNA TGTGCCAGTAGTACAACAGTAAACACTGAAGCTTTCTTT. It translates to CASSTTVNTEAFF. The full variable domain, with the rest looked up from reference TRBV19 and TRBJ1-1, is DGGITQSPKYLFRKEGQNVTLSCEQNLNHDAMYWYRQDPGQGLRLIYYSQIVNDFQKGDIAEGYSVSREKKESFPLTVTSAQKNPTAFYLCASSTTVNTEAFFGQGTRLTVV.

On this clone: One end of the junction is discordant with germline, which a read error may explain. This chain uses TRBV4-1 with TRBJ2-2; a possible D gene is TRBD2 (6 bases). CDR1 and CDR2 (germline): MGHRA, YSYEKL. The CDR3 runs 14 residues. This CDR3 is CVSSRGTRTGELFF. In DNA, the CDR3 is TGCGTCAGCAGCCGCGGGACCCGCACCGGGGAGCTGTTTTTT.

The chain is built from TRBV28 and TRBJ2-5; 7 nucleotides match TRBD1. Germline V gives CDR1 MDHEN, CDR2 SYDVKM. This CDR3 spans 14 amino acids. V shed 5 bases and J 4 bases; nucleotides not matched to a gene: 7. The CDR3 loop is CASSPRTGAETQYF. CDR3 DNA sequence: TGTGCCAGCAGTCCGCGAACAGGGGCAGAGACCCAGTACTTC.

The chain uses TRBV9 and TRBJ2-5; TRBD2 is a possible D gene (6 bases). Germline lookup yields CDR1 SGDLS and CDR2 YYNGEE. The CDR3 length is 14 residues. The ends were cut back, 3 bases at V and 5 bases at J, with 14 bases in the middle. This chain's CDR3 is CASSGRGRGETQYF. For the CDR3, the DNA is TGTGCCAGCAGCGGTCGTGGCCGGGGGGAGACCCAGTACTTC.

This chain uses TRBV6-1 with TRBJ1-1; D is uncertain. Germline V gene data show CDR1 as MNHNS and CDR2 as SASEGT. V was trimmed by 5 bases and J by 6 bases, leaving 13 bases between them. The CDR3 is made up of 13 amino acids. The DNA of the CDR3 is TGTGCCAGCAGTCTAAACAGCTTGCCTGAAGCTTTCTTT. This codes for CASSLNSLPEAFF.

The chain recombines TRBV9 with TRBJ2-3; 10 bases agree with TRBD2. Looked up from germline, CDR1 is SGDLS and CDR2 is YYNGEE. With 1 base clipped from V and 5 bases from J, the junction kept 10 bases outside the gene matches. This CDR3 is built from 17 residues. DNA for the CDR3: TGTGCCAGCAGCGTACCACTAATAGCGGGGGGTATAGATACGCAGTATTTT. Translation gives CASSVPLIAGGIDTQYF.

This clone has more than one count but fewer than ten. The rearrangement joins TRBV11-2 to TRBJ1-5; no definite D call. Germline V lookup: CDR1 SGHAT, CDR2 FQNNGV. The CDR3 contains 17 residues. V was clipped by 4 bases and J by 5 bases, with 21 bases between them. This chain's CDR3 is CASSSPLRGLGHQPQHF. The CDR3 DNA reads TGTGCCAGCAGCTCCCCGCTACGGGGTCTTGGGCATCAGCCCCAGCATTTT.

This clone was seen only once. The chain employs TRBV30 and TRBJ1-1, with D unclear. The CDR3 is 9 amino acids. With 5 bases removed from V and 10 bases from J, the gap between germline ends came to 8 bases. Germline V gene lookup returns CDR1 GTSNPN and CDR2 SVGIG (reference sequence). The CDR3, as DNA: TGTGCCTGGGCTTCGAGAGCTTTCTTT. Translating it yields CAWASRAFF.

The rearrangement links TRBV7-6 to TRBJ1-2; D is perhaps TRBD1 (5 bases). The CDR3 spans 14 residues. Per germline, CDR1 SGHVS and CDR2 FNYEAQ. V lost 5 bases and J lost 8, with 18 bases in between. CDR3 protein: CASSPSGGAVGYTF. The CDR3 nucleotides are TGTGCCAGCAGCCCCTCCGGTGGGGCAGTCGGCTACACCTTC.

The chain links TRBV11-2 to TRBJ2-2; TRBD1 matches at 11 bases. CDR1 is SGHAT and CDR2 is FQNNGV in the germline V gene. The CDR3 runs 16 residues. The trim removed 6 bases at V and 3 bases at J, leaving 6 bases unmatched. The DNA for the CDR3 is TGTGCCAGCAGTTCACCGGGACAGGGGGACACCGGGGAGCTGTTTTTT. This encodes CASSSPGQGDTGELFF.

This clone showed up just once. The chain is built from TRBV29-1 and TRBJ2-1; D may be TRBD1 (5 bases). The CDR3 covers 14 residues. Trimming cost V 3 bases and J 4 bases, with 13 bases left between them. The germline CDR1 and CDR2 sequences are SQVTM and ANQGSEA. The CDR3 DNA sequence: TGCAGCGTTGAGGGGCCGAATGAGTACAATGAGCAGTTCTTC. Its translation is CSVEGPNEYNEQFF.

The rearrangement uses TRBV5-8 and TRBJ2-7; D call uncertain. Per the germline V gene, CDR1 is SGHTS and CDR2 is YDEGEE. The CDR3 spans 10 residues. Trimming took off 7 bases at V and 2 bases at J, with 4 bases between the two ends. For the CDR3, the DNA is TGTGCCAGCCCAGCCTACGAGCAGTACTTC. It specifies CASPAYEQYF.

CDR3 residues: CASSLNRVQPQHF. CDR3 coding DNA: TGTGCCAGCAGCTTGAACAGGGTACAGCCCCAGCATTTT. J is TRBJ1-5 and V is TRBV7-8, with a tentative D call TRBD1 (6 bases). This CDR3 region has 13 residues. V was shortened by 3 bases and J by 7 bases, with 10 bases between the two germline ends. The germline V gene encodes CDR1 SGHVS and CDR2 FQNEAQ.

The gene calls are TRBV5-4 and TRBJ1-2; D call uncertain. Germline lookup yields CDR1 SGHNT and CDR2 YYREEE (reference sequence). V was cut by 0 bases and J by 0 bases, with 6 bases left in between. The CDR3 has 14 amino acids. CDR3 loop: CASSLDGANYGYTF. CDR3 coding DNA: TGTGCCAGCAGCTTGGACGGGGCTAACTATGGCTACACCTTC.

The chain couples TRBV9 to TRBJ2-3; D may be TRBD2 (5 bases). The germline CDR1 and CDR2 sequences are SGDLS and YYNGEE. Trimming shortened V by 0 bases and J by 4 bases, and 6 bases separated the two germline ends. The CDR3 has 13 residues. CDR3 in amino acids: CASSVGLSDTQYF. The CDR3 coding sequence is TGTGCCAGCAGCGTAGGACTATCAGATACGCAGTATTTT.

The chain combines TRBV7-8 with TRBJ1-2, with 7 bases that match TRBD1. Germline values: CDR1 SGHVS, CDR2 FQNEAQ. V was clipped by 3 bases and J by 0 bases; unmatched bases: 16. The CDR3 is made up of 19 amino acids. The CDR3: CASSFIRDRRTLANYGYTF. CDR3 nucleotides: TGTGCCAGCAGCTTTATCCGGGACAGAAGGACCCTAGCTAACTATGGCTACACCTTC.

This sequence joins TRBV19 and TRBJ1-1; TRBD1 is a possible D gene (5 bases). Germline lookup yields CDR1 LNHDA and CDR2 SQIVND (reference sequence). The V end was cut by 4 bases, the J end by 7 bases, with 10 bases between. CDR3 length: 12 residues. As DNA, the CDR3 is TGTGCCAGTAGTACTCCAGGGAATGAAGCTTTCTTT. The encoded protein is CASSTPGNEAFF.

The V and J genes are TRBV29-1 and TRBJ2-1; 9 nucleotides agree with TRBD1. The CDR3 is 15 amino acids. Germline assignment: CDR1 SQVTM and CDR2 ANQGSEA. V trimming: 8 bases; J trimming: 2 bases; junction bases outside the gene matches: 10. Here the CDR3 reads CSSVGDRATYNEQFF. CDR3 bases: TGCAGCTCCGTAGGGGACAGGGCCACCTACAATGAGCAGTTCTTC.

The chain employs TRBV5-6 and TRBJ2-1; 7 bases are shared with TRBD1. The CDR3 length is 15 residues. The trim removed 4 bases at V and 4 bases at J, leaving 8 bases unmatched. CDR1 is SGHDT and CDR2 is YYEEEE in the germline V gene. CDR3: CASSPPGQPYNEQFF. The CDR3 bases are TGTGCCAGCAGCCCTCCGGGACAGCCTTACAATGAGCAGTTCTTC.

The chain uses TRBV19 and TRBJ2-5; D may be TRBD1 (6 bases). Gene TRBJ2-7 matches the end of the DNA better, so the J call may be wrong. Germline V gives CDR1 LNHDA, CDR2 SQIVND (reference sequence). The CDR3 runs 14 residues. The CDR3 region is CASSTLDSSYEQYF. Here the CDR3 DNA reads TGTGCCAGTAGTACCCTGGACAGCTCCTACGAGCAGTACTTC.